This T cell receptor beta chain originates from a study of T cells after yellow fever vaccination. Study observations and caveats: Subsequent booster samples again held most clones from primary vaccination (approximately 95% CD4, 85% to 90% CD8).

Trimming cost V 5 bases and J 2 bases; bases outside gene matches: 3. The CDR3 runs to 15 residues. Germline V gene sequence: CDR1 SGHRS, CDR2 YFSETQ. From the 5' RACE reads, TCRdb called clonotypes with MiXCR, one entry per CDR3 protein. This table has 510,000 or so distinct CDR3 sequences, roughly 19% appearing once. Points on this clonotype: Its antigen is not known.

The chain recombines TRBV5-1 with TRBJ2-2; 10 positions agree with TRBD2. The clonotype originates from a man aged 30 to 45 who received the YFV17D yellow fever vaccine. This material consisted of PBMCs, taken 15 days after the yellow fever booster vaccination. The CDR3 DNA is TGCGCCAGCAGATTAGCGGGAGGAAACACCGGGGAGCTGTTTTTT. As protein: CASRLAGGNTGELFF.